This passage covers 32 T cell receptor beta chains from one sample sequenced in a study of shared clonotypes between healthy human individuals. The repertoire was sequenced with immunoSEQ multiplex PCR; TCRdb's copy has only in-frame clones and lacks some. The profile shows roughly 2.5 million clones, over 85% of them singletons. Sample: naive CD4+ T cells sorted from blood. Subset: CD45RA+ positively selected. These receptors came from a man aged 18 to 29 in good health.

The chain employs TRBV27 and TRBJ2-2, with 7 bases matching TRBD2. CDR1 and CDR2 from the germline V gene are MNHEY and SMNVEV (reference sequence). Germline trimming cut 8 bases from V and 8 bases from J; bases unmatched to any gene: 5. The CDR3 sequence is 12 residues long. Written as DNA, the CDR3 is TGTGCCAGCGGCGGGGACTATGGGGAGCTGTTTTTT. Its translation: CASGGDYGELFF.

The rearrangement joins TRBV7-3 to TRBJ2-3, with D possibly TRBD1 on 6 matching bases. This CDR3 spans 14 amino acids. Per germline, CDR1 SGHTA and CDR2 FQGTGA. The ends were cut back, 5 bases at V and 4 bases at J, with 13 bases in the middle. For the CDR3, the DNA is TGTGCCAGCAGCGATTTGGGGGCTGCAGATACGCAGTATTTT. Amino acid sequence: CASSDLGAADTQYF.

This chain connects TRBV4-1 to TRBJ2-7; D is ambiguous. V was cut by 1 base and J by 3 bases, with 7 bases left in between. This CDR3 is built from 13 residues. Germline V gene data show CDR1 as MGHRA and CDR2 as YSYEKL. The DNA for the CDR3 is TGCGCCAGCAGCCAAGCATCTGGCTACGAGCAGTACTTC. Its translation: CASSQASGYEQYF.

The gene calls are TRBV29-1 and TRBJ2-1; 8 positions agree with TRBD2. The CDR3 extends over 13 amino acids. V was pared by 5 bases and J by 4 bases, with 4 bases of the junction left unmatched. Germline assignment: CDR1 SQVTM and CDR2 ANQGSEA. The CDR3, as DNA: TGCAGCGTTAGGACTAGCAGTTACAATGAGCAGTTCTTC. It specifies CSVRTSSYNEQFF.

This chain links TRBV28 with TRBJ2-3; no firm D call. Germline loops: CDR1 MDHEN, CDR2 SYDVKM. This CDR3 has 17 amino acids. V lost 2 bases, J lost 5 bases, and 20 bases lay in between. This CDR3 is CASSLAPIGQRGDTQYF. CDR3 nucleotide sequence: TGTGCCAGCAGTTTAGCCCCCATCGGGCAACGAGGAGATACGCAGTATTTT.

V usage is TRBV7-6 and J usage is TRBJ1-5, with 10 bases lining up with TRBD1. Germline CDR1 is SGHVS and CDR2 is FNYEAQ. V lost 5 bases to trimming and J lost 7 bases; unmatched junction nucleotides: 11. The CDR3 runs 16 residues. Here the CDR3 reads CASSKETGGAGQPQHF. In nucleotides, the CDR3 is TGTGCCAGCAGCAAAGAGACAGGGGGCGCGGGGCAGCCCCAGCATTTT.

CDR3 sequence: CASSMEGQGVFF. CDR3 nucleotide sequence: TGTGCCAGTAGTATGGAGGGACAGGGGGTTTTCTTT. This rearrangement joins TRBV19 to TRBJ1-1; 11 bases align to TRBD1. This CDR3 has 12 residues. V dropped 3 bases and J dropped 13; count of bases not matched to a gene: 4. Germline CDR1 is LNHDA and CDR2 is SQIVND (reference sequence).

The CDR3 protein is CASRADSTDTQYF. The CDR3 DNA sequence: TGTGCCAGCCGCGCGGATAGCACAGATACGCAGTATTTT. This rearrangement joins TRBV6-6 to TRBJ2-3; no clear D. The V end was cut by 8 bases, the J end by 0 bases, with 9 bases between. The CDR3 sequence is 13 residues long. Germline loops: CDR1 MNHNY, CDR2 SVGAGI (reference sequence).

The chain uses TRBV5-4 and TRBJ1-5; 9 positions agree with TRBD1. This CDR3 is 14 amino acids long. Germline V gene sequence: CDR1 SGHNT, CDR2 YYREEE (reference sequence). Losses at the gene ends were 3 bases for V and 7 bases for J; bases not matched to a gene: 5. In DNA, the CDR3 is TGTGCCAGCAGCTGGGGGACAGGGAAGCAGCCCCAGCATTTT. Amino acids: CASSWGTGKQPQHF. The complete variable domain, with remaining parts taken from reference TRBV5-4 and TRBJ1-5, reads ETGVTQSPTHLIKTRGQQVTLRCSSQSGHNTVSWYQQALGQGPQFIFQYYREEENGRGNFPPRFSGLQFPNYSSELNVNALELDDSALYLCASSWGTGKQPQHFGDGTRLSIL.

This sequence joins TRBV21-1 and TRBJ1-1; TRBD1 reflects the table's D call only, with no check against the DNA. TRBV21-1 is flagged as a pseudogene. The CDR3 sequence is 14 residues long. This CDR3 is CASSQGQADTEAFF. The DNA of the CDR3 is TGTGCCAGCAGCCAGGGACAGGCCGACACTGAAGCTTTCTTT.

This sequence joins TRBV15 and TRBJ1-3, with a tentative D call TRBD1 (5 bases). There are 14 residues in the CDR3. CDR1 and CDR2 (germline): LNHNV, YYDKDF (reference sequence). Trimming cost V 6 bases and J 0 bases, with 9 bases left between them. The DNA for the CDR3 is TGTGCCACCAGTCAGGACAACTCTGGAAACACCATATATTTT. This gives the protein CATSQDNSGNTIYF.

The CDR3 sequence is CASSEAPSVHTDTQYF. DNA for the CDR3: TGTGCCAGCAGTGAAGCCCCTAGCGTTCACACAGATACGCAGTATTTT. The gene calls are TRBV6-1 and TRBJ2-3, with D perhaps TRBD2 (6 bases). Germline values: CDR1 MNHNS, CDR2 SASEGT. This CDR3 has 16 amino acids. The V end was cut by 0 bases, the J end by 2 bases, with 12 bases between.

The chain carries TRBV25-1 and TRBJ1-2; TRBD1 agrees at 12 bases. Germline-derived CDR1 and CDR2 are MGHDK and SYGVNS. Losses at the gene ends were 6 bases for V and 4 bases for J; bases not matched to a gene: 12. The CDR3 consists of 17 residues. The CDR3: CASRDTGTGGPGYGYTF. The DNA of the CDR3 is TGTGCCAGCAGGGATACCGGGACAGGGGGCCCGGGCTATGGCTACACCTTC.

The J gene is TRBJ2-3, the V gene TRBV30, with a weak D call TRBD1 (6 bases). The V end lost 0 bases, the J end lost 2 bases, and 12 bases lay between the germline ends. The CDR3 has 15 residues. From germline, CDR1 is GTSNPN and CDR2 SVGIG (reference sequence). The CDR3 sequence is CAWSVHRASTDTQYF. CDR3 nucleotides: TGTGCCTGGAGTGTACACAGGGCCTCCACAGATACGCAGTATTTT.

This chain joins TRBV19 and TRBJ2-5; 11 positions match TRBD1. This CDR3 has 16 amino acids. V gave up 4 bases and J gave up 5 bases; unmatched junction bases: 9. Germline lookup yields CDR1 LNHDA and CDR2 SQIVND (reference sequence). The CDR3, as DNA: TGTGCCAGTAGTACGCGTCGGACAGGGGGCGCGGAGACCCAGTACTTC. Encoded protein: CASSTRRTGGAETQYF.

The rearrangement uses TRBV19 and TRBJ2-4, with D unresolved. The germline V gene encodes CDR1 LNHDA and CDR2 SQIVND (reference sequence). V was shortened by 4 bases and J by 3 bases, with 10 bases between the two germline ends. The CDR3 covers 14 residues. CDR3 sequence: CASSKGWDKNIQYF. The CDR3 coding sequence is TGTGCCAGTAGTAAAGGGTGGGACAAAAACATTCAGTACTTC.

This chain connects TRBV19 to TRBJ1-3; D gene ambiguous. V lost 5 bases and J 4 bases, leaving 9 bases between the germline ends. CDR1 is LNHDA, CDR2 SQIVND, per germline (reference sequence). The CDR3 runs 13 residues. The CDR3 nucleotides read TGTGCCAGTAGTTCCACTCTGGGAAACACCATATATTTT. Protein product: CASSSTLGNTIYF.

The V and J genes are TRBV5-3 and TRBJ2-2; 14 bases fit TRBD2. TRBV5-3 is an open reading frame, and its role is uncertain. This CDR3 contains 16 residues. J lost 1 base, V lost 8 bases, and 4 bases had no gene match. The CDR3 nucleotides read TGTGCCAGGGGACTAGCGGGGGCCAGGAACACCGGGGAGCTGTTTTTT. It is translated as CARGLAGARNTGELFF.

The V gene is TRBV7-9, the J gene TRBJ1-3; TRBD1 is a possible D gene (6 bases). The CDR3 is 16 residues long. V dropped 5 bases and J dropped 0 bases, with 14 bases sitting between them. Per germline, CDR1 SEHNR and CDR2 FQNEAQ (reference sequence). DNA of the CDR3: TGTGCCAGCAGCCCGGACAGATCCCCCTCTGGAAACACCATATATTTT. Translation gives CASSPDRSPSGNTIYF.

The chain combines TRBV5-1 with TRBJ2-3; D tentatively fits TRBD1 or TRBD2 (6 bases each). V gave up 3 bases and J gave up 2 bases, with 16 bases separating them. Germline CDR1 SGHRS, CDR2 YFSETQ. The CDR3 runs 16 residues. CDR3 nucleotide sequence: TGCGCCAGCAGCTCACCCCGGGGGCCTTACACAGATACGCAGTATTTT. It specifies CASSSPRGPYTDTQYF.

The chain combines TRBV28 with TRBJ2-5; TRBD1 matches 12 bases. The germline gives CDR1 MDHEN, CDR2 SYDVKM. This CDR3 spans 15 amino acids. With 5 bases clipped from V and 4 bases from J, the junction kept 5 bases outside the gene matches. CDR3 bases: TGTGCCAGCAGTCACCGGGACAGGGGGCGAGAGACCCAGTACTTC. Protein product: CASSHRDRGRETQYF.

This clone was picked up one time. The rearrangement uses TRBV6-5 and TRBJ1-1; 9 bases are shared with TRBD1. Trimming cost V 6 bases and J 3 bases; bases outside gene matches: 5. Per the germline V gene, CDR1 is MNHEY and CDR2 is SVGAGI. The CDR3 runs 14 residues. CDR3 sequence (DNA): TGTGCCAGCAGGGAGGGACAGGGAGACACTGAAGCTTTCTTT. It is translated as CASREGQGDTEAFF.

CDR3 region: CAWTNFPPGASTDTQYF. CDR3 DNA: TGTGCCTGGACCAACTTCCCCCCCGGGGCCAGCACAGATACGCAGTATTTT. This chain uses TRBV30 with TRBJ2-3; the D gene could be TRBD1 or TRBD2 (5 bases each). Germline CDR1 and CDR2: GTSNPN and SVGIG (reference sequence). The CDR3 has 17 amino acids. Trimming cost V 4 bases and J 0 bases, with 20 bases left between them. Variable domain in full (rest from reference TRBV30 and TRBJ2-3): SQTIHQWPATLVQPVGSPLSLECTVEGTSNPNLYWYRQAAGRGLQLLFYSVGIGQISSEVPQNLSASRPQDRQFILSSKKLLLSDSGFYLCAWTNFPPGASTDTQYFGPGTRLTVL.

The chain employs TRBV19 and TRBJ1-4, with 9 bases identical to TRBD1. CDR1 is LNHDA and CDR2 is SQIVND in the germline V gene (reference sequence). Trimming at V came to 5 bases and at J to 7 bases, leaving 8 bases not matched to a gene. CDR3 length equals 15 residues. The CDR3 sequence is CASSPGQGNFEKLFF. The DNA for the CDR3 is TGTGCCAGTAGTCCCGGACAGGGGAATTTTGAAAAACTGTTTTTT. The full variable domain, completed using reference TRBV19 and TRBJ1-4, is DGGITQSPKYLFRKEGQNVTLSCEQNLNHDAMYWYRQDPGQGLRLIYYSQIVNDFQKGDIAEGYSVSREKKESFPLTVTSAQKNPTAFYLCASSPGQGNFEKLFFGSGTQLSVL.

The J gene is TRBJ2-2, the V gene TRBV11-2, with 7 bases lining up with TRBD2. CDR3 length equals 15 residues. Germline loops: CDR1 SGHAT, CDR2 FQNNGV. Losses at the gene ends were 5 bases for V and 1 base for J; bases not matched to a gene: 4. The CDR3 sequence: CASSLSGKNTGELFF. In DNA form, the CDR3 reads TGTGCCAGCAGCCTAAGCGGGAAGAACACCGGGGAGCTGTTTTTT.

The J gene is TRBJ1-1, the V gene TRBV10-2; D is ambiguous. Trimming took off 7 bases at V and 0 bases at J, with 9 bases between the two ends. Germline CDR1 is WSHSY and CDR2 is SAAADI. CDR3 length equals 13 residues. The CDR3 DNA follows: TGCGCCAGCACAAGGATGATGAACACTGAAGCTTTCTTT. Translated: CASTRMMNTEAFF.

V usage is TRBV10-3 and J usage is TRBJ2-7, with D possibly being TRBD2 (7 bases). The germline gives CDR1 ENHRY, CDR2 SYGVKD. Trimming removed 4 bases at V and 6 bases at J, with 19 bases between. The CDR3 extends over 15 amino acids. CDR3 DNA sequence: TGTGCCATCAGTGTCCAAGGGGGGGAATTCGGCGAGCAGTACTTC. Its translation: CAISVQGGEFGEQYF.

This rearrangement joins TRBV4-3 to TRBJ2-3, with 7 nucleotides matching TRBD2. Germline CDR1 is LGHNA and CDR2 is YSLEER. This CDR3 has 18 amino acids. The trim removed 2 bases at V and 1 base at J, leaving 12 bases unmatched. The CDR3 DNA is TGCGCCAGCAGCCAAACGGTAGCGGGTGGCAGAGGCACAGATACGCAGTATTTT. Translated, it gives CASSQTVAGGRGTDTQYF.

V and J are TRBV6-5 and TRBJ1-6; maybe TRBD1 (6 bases). Trimming stripped 6 bases from V and 10 bases from J, with 16 bases between. CDR1 and CDR2 from the germline V gene are MNHEY and SVGAGI. The CDR3 consists of 14 residues. This chain's CDR3 is CASRRQAVGSPLHF. CDR3 in DNA: TGTGCCAGCAGGCGACAGGCTGTGGGCTCACCCCTCCACTTT.

V usage is TRBV30 and J usage is TRBJ1-1, with D perhaps TRBD1 (5 bases). In germline, CDR1 is GTSNPN, CDR2 SVGIG (reference sequence). The CDR3 has 12 amino acids. V was cut by 0 bases and J by 10 bases, with 12 bases left in between. The CDR3 here is CAWSVGAGGAFF. The CDR3 coding sequence is TGTGCCTGGAGTGTAGGGGCCGGGGGAGCTTTCTTT.

DNA for the CDR3: TGCAGCGTTACGGGACGGTTTACCGGGGAGCTGTTTTTT. Translation: CSVTGRFTGELFF. This chain links TRBV29-1 with TRBJ2-2; tentatively, D is TRBD1 or TRBD2 (5 bases each). Germline V lookup: CDR1 SQVTM, CDR2 ANQGSEA. CDR3 length: 13 amino acids. V lost 5 bases and J lost 5, with 12 bases in between.

This clone was counted once. The chain uses TRBV21-1 and TRBJ2-2; the table calls TRBD2, which could not be checked here. TRBV21-1 has pseudogene status. The CDR3 totals 19 residues. The CDR3 DNA is TGTGCCAGCAGCTCCTGCCCCGGGACTAGCGGACCCCGCACCGGGGAGCTGTTTTTT. Protein product: CASSSCPGTSGPRTGELFF.